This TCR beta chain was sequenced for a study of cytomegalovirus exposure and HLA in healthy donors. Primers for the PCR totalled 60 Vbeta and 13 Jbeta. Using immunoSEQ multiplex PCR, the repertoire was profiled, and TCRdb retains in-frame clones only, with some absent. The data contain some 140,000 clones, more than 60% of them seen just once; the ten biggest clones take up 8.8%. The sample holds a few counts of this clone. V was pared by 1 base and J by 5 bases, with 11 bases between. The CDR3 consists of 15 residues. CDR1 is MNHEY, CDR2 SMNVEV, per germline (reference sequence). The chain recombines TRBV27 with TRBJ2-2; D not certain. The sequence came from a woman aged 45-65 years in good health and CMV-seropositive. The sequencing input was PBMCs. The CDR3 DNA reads TGTGCCAGCAGTTTATGGCACATTGATACCGGGGAGCTGTTTTTT. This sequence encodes CASSLWHIDTGELFF.